The TCR beta chain under discussion was sequenced for a study of T-cell memory formation after mild COVID-19. Study outcomes and limitations: Researchers found some responding clones in pre-infection memory, a sign that cross-reactive memory joined.

TCRdb reprocessed the 5' RACE reads with MiXCR, giving one entry per CDR3 protein. The repertoire consists of about 140,000 distinct CDR3 sequences, with 14% occurring once and the leading ten covering about 26%. With regard to this clonotype: Its antigen is still unknown.

In germline, CDR1 is LNHDA, CDR2 SQIVND (reference sequence). CDR3 length: 13 amino acids. Trimming took off 5 bases at V and 5 bases at J, with 10 bases between the two ends. Sequencing was done on a sample of PBMCs or a T cell subset sorted from them (not recorded which). This TCR derives from an adult woman who had mild COVID-19 (a few samples of this study predate the infection). Cell type and time point are not known. V gene TRBV19 combines with J gene TRBJ2-1; tentatively, D is TRBD1 (6 bases). CDR3 DNA sequence: TGTGCCAGTAGTTACGACAGGAACAATGAGCAGTTCTTC. This sequence encodes CASSYDRNNEQFF.